This T cell receptor beta chain was recorded in a study of blood T cell repertoires in COVID-19. The overall study: The study drew acute and convalescent COVID-19 samples from the United States, Italy and Spain.

This clone appeared once. Generated by immunoSEQ multiplex PCR, the TCRdb table keeps only in-frame clones and is missing some. The sample contains 5,500 to 6,000 clones, approximately 87% of which appear only once. This CDR3 has 14 residues. CDR1 is MNHNS, CDR2 SASEGT, per germline. Trimming cost V 1 base and J 2 bases, with 7 bases left between them. J is TRBJ2-3 and V is TRBV6-1; D remains ambiguous. The origin of this receptor is a human donor in a cohort sampled during active COVID-19. Sequencing used peripheral blood. CDR3 residues: CASSEVAHTDTQYF. DNA of the CDR3: TGTGCCAGCAGTGAAGTGGCCCACACAGATACGCAGTATTTT.